The 20 T cell receptor beta chains given below trace back to one sample, sequenced in a study of T cell changes during pregnancy in multiple sclerosis. Measured with immunoSEQ multiplex PCR; TCRdb has only the in-frame clones, and not every one. Seen here are some 80,000 clones, 91% observed once, and the top ten hold around 2.3%. This sample comprised peripheral blood, obtained in the first trimester of pregnancy. The origin of the receptors is a female donor with multiple sclerosis, enrolled in a pregnancy study.

This chain uses TRBV27 with TRBJ2-5; TRBD2 agrees at 12 bases. The V gene's germline CDR1 is MNHEY and CDR2 SMNVEV (reference sequence). This CDR3 spans 17 amino acids. Trimming at V came to 0 bases and at J to 4 bases, leaving 6 bases not matched to a gene. Written as DNA, the CDR3 is TGTGCCAGCAGTTTATCGATCCTAGCGGGGGGGCCAGAGACCCAGTACTTC. Protein sequence: CASSLSILAGGPETQYF.

This chain links TRBV28 with TRBJ1-5, with unresolved D. The CDR3 length is 11 residues. Per germline, CDR1 MDHEN and CDR2 SYDVKM. V lost 6 bases and J 7 bases, leaving 7 bases between the germline ends. The CDR3 region has the DNA TGTGCCAGCAGATCGGGACAGCCCCAGCATTTT. Residues: CASRSGQPQHF.

This chain connects TRBV6-5 to TRBJ2-3; 9 nucleotides match TRBD2. This CDR3 region has 16 residues. Germline CDR1 is MNHEY and CDR2 is SVGAGI. Trimming cost V 2 bases and J 2 bases; bases outside gene matches: 5. The CDR3 is CASSYGLAGDTDTQYF. CDR3 bases: TGTGCCAGCAGTTACGGGTTAGCGGGGGACACAGATACGCAGTATTTT.

This rearrangement joins TRBV7-2 to TRBJ2-7; 8 bases align to TRBD2. The V gene's germline CDR1 is SGHTA and CDR2 FQGNSA. The CDR3 totals 17 residues. J was trimmed by 0 bases and V by 5 bases; bases with no gene match: 12. CDR3 amino acids: CASSPSESSGDSYEQYF. The CDR3 DNA is TGTGCCAGCAGCCCCTCGGAGAGTAGCGGGGACTCCTACGAGCAGTACTTC.

A remark on this clone: One junction end disagrees with the germline gene, perhaps due to a read error. This chain joins TRBV10-3 and TRBJ2-7; perhaps TRBD2 as D (6 bases). CDR1 ENHRY and CDR2 SYGVKD come from the germline V gene. The length of the CDR3 is 15 residues. The CDR3 loop reads CAIGEGGSSIYEQYF. CDR3 DNA: TGTGCCATCGGTGAGGGAGGTTCCTCTATTTACGAGCAGTACTTC.

The chain recombines TRBV7-3 with TRBJ2-7; a weak D match, TRBD1 (6 bases). Between the trimmed V and J ends, which lost 3 bases and 3 bases, there was a span of 18 bases. The germline V gene has CDR1 SGHTA and CDR2 FQGTGA. The CDR3 runs 16 residues. The CDR3 DNA is TGTGCCAGCAGCTTGGGCCCTACAGGGACCGACTACGAGCAGTACTTC. The encoded protein is CASSLGPTGTDYEQYF.

In this sample, this clone turned up once. The rearrangement joins TRBV19 to TRBJ1-6, with D possibly TRBD1 on 6 matching bases. Germline V CDR1 and CDR2: LNHDA, SQIVND (reference sequence). V was clipped by 9 bases and J by 14 bases, with 23 bases between them. CDR3 size: 14 residues. The CDR3 nucleotides are TGTGCCAGCGAGTTTGAACAGTTAAAGGGGGCCCTCCACTTT. It encodes CASEFEQLKGALHF. The complete variable domain, with remaining parts taken from reference TRBV19 and TRBJ1-6, reads DGGITQSPKYLFRKEGQNVTLSCEQNLNHDAMYWYRQDPGQGLRLIYYSQIVNDFQKGDIAEGYSVSREKKESFPLTVTSAQKNPTAFYLCASEFEQLKGALHFGNGTRLTVT.

Only a few counts were recorded for this clone. The J gene is TRBJ1-4, the V gene TRBV19; weak D call: TRBD1 (6 bases). Germline V CDR1 and CDR2: LNHDA, SQIVND (reference sequence). This CDR3 region has 13 residues. Deletions cut 7 bases from V and 10 bases from J, with 16 bases between. Here the CDR3 DNA reads TGTGCCAGTACCACGAGGACAGTACCAAAACTGTTTTTT. Amino acid sequence: CASTTRTVPKLFF.

V gene TRBV18 combines with J gene TRBJ1-1, with D possibly matching TRBD1 (5 bases). The V end lost 2 bases, the J end lost 0 bases, and 7 bases lay between the germline ends. This CDR3 spans 14 amino acids. Germline-derived CDR1 and CDR2 are KGHSH and LQKENI. The CDR3 here is CASSPVTVNTEAFF. The CDR3 region has the DNA TGTGCCAGCTCACCAGTGACAGTGAACACTGAAGCTTTCTTT.

V is TRBV2 and J is TRBJ1-5, with TRBD1 matching 8 bases. The CDR3 runs 14 residues. Trimming removed 8 bases from V and 4 bases from J; junction bases left unmatched: 7. From germline, CDR1 is SNHLY and CDR2 FYNNEI. The CDR3 here is CASAPGQVNQPQHF. The CDR3 bases are TGTGCCAGCGCGCCGGGACAGGTGAATCAGCCCCAGCATTTT.

V is TRBV2 and J is TRBJ2-1, with 8 positions matching TRBD1. V shed 4 bases and J 6 bases; nucleotides not matched to a gene: 2. There are 13 residues in the CDR3. Germline lookup yields CDR1 SNHLY and CDR2 FYNNEI. The CDR3: CASSGTGTNEQFF. CDR3 bases: TGTGCCAGCAGTGGGACAGGGACCAATGAGCAGTTCTTC.

The rearrangement uses TRBV7-2 and TRBJ2-5, with D perhaps TRBD1 (5 bases). With 3 bases removed from V and 5 bases from J, the gap between germline ends came to 10 bases. The germline V gene has CDR1 SGHTA and CDR2 FQGNSA. CDR3 size: 13 residues. The CDR3 spells CASSLDIAETQYF. CDR3 bases: TGTGCCAGCAGCTTGGACATCGCCGAGACCCAGTACTTC.

In its sample, this clone was seen a few times. V is TRBV6-5 and J is TRBJ1-1, with D possibly being TRBD1 (6 bases). Per germline, CDR1 MNHEY and CDR2 SVGAGI. The CDR3 is 13 residues long. Trimming cost V 6 bases and J 2 bases, with 10 bases left between them. The CDR3 protein is CASRRQVNTEAFF. The CDR3 DNA sequence: TGTGCCAGCAGACGACAGGTTAACACTGAAGCTTTCTTT.

The chain recombines TRBV2 with TRBJ1-3, with D uncertain. The CDR3 covers 13 residues. Germline V gives CDR1 SNHLY, CDR2 FYNNEI. Trimming stripped 3 bases from V and 2 bases from J, with 5 bases between. The CDR3 region is CASSDRAGNTIYF. The CDR3, as DNA: TGTGCCAGCAGTGACCGGGCTGGAAACACCATATATTTT.

The CDR3, as DNA: TGTGCCAGCAGCGTAGCGAACAGGAATAATTCACCCCTCCACTTT. As protein: CASSVANRNNSPLHF. The chain uses TRBV9 and TRBJ1-6; D is perhaps TRBD1 (5 bases). Trimming cost V 0 bases and J 5 bases, with 9 bases left between them. CDR3 length equals 15 residues. CDR1 and CDR2 from the germline V gene are SGDLS and YYNGEE. The variable domain in full, completed from reference TRBV9 and TRBJ1-6, reads DSGVTQTPKHLITATGQRVTLRCSPRSGDLSVYWYQQSLDQGLQFLIQYYNGEERAKGNILERFSAQQFPDLHSELNLSSLELGDSALYFCASSVANRNNSPLHFGNGTRLTVT.

In its sample, this clone was seen a few times. The genes are TRBV4-1 and TRBJ1-3, with TRBD1 matching 8 bases. The CDR3 runs to 17 residues. CDR1 and CDR2 (germline): MGHRA, YSYEKL. The junction had 11 bases not matched to a gene; V was cut back by 4 bases and J by 3 bases. The CDR3 reads CASSPSLDRADGNTIYF. The CDR3, as DNA: TGCGCCAGCAGCCCATCCCTGGACAGGGCAGATGGAAACACCATATATTTT.

V usage is TRBV15 and J usage is TRBJ2-7; TRBD1 matches at 7 bases. V lost 0 bases and J lost 0; bases outside the gene matches: 2. This CDR3 contains 15 residues. Germline CDR1 is LNHNV and CDR2 is YYDKDF (reference sequence). Written as DNA, the CDR3 is TGTGCCACCAGCAGAGATCCAGGGGGCTCCTACGAGCAGTACTTC. Translating it yields CATSRDPGGSYEQYF.

CDR3 region: CASTVDFTNYGYTF. The CDR3 DNA follows: TGTGCCAGCACCGTGGACTTCACTAACTATGGCTACACCTTC. V is TRBV7-2 and J is TRBJ1-2; D is uncertain. Germline loops: CDR1 SGHTA, CDR2 FQGNSA. The CDR3 totals 14 residues. V was cut by 7 bases and J by 0 bases, with 12 bases left in between.

The V and J genes are TRBV7-3 and TRBJ2-5, with 8 bases lining up with TRBD2. The CDR3 contains 15 residues. The germline V gene encodes CDR1 SGHTA and CDR2 FQGTGA. Trimming cost V 5 bases and J 0 bases; bases outside gene matches: 5. The CDR3 protein is CASSTSGWYQETQYF. Written as DNA, the CDR3 is TGTGCCAGCAGCACTAGCGGTTGGTACCAAGAGACCCAGTACTTC.

This chain uses TRBV19 with TRBJ1-5, with D possibly being TRBD1 (5 bases). The CDR3 consists of 15 residues. Trimming pared 0 bases from V and 2 bases from J, leaving 8 bases between. From germline, CDR1 is LNHDA and CDR2 SQIVND (reference sequence). The CDR3 loop reads CASSIDDSRNQPQHF. In DNA form, the CDR3 reads TGTGCCAGTAGTATAGATGACAGTCGCAATCAGCCCCAGCATTTT.